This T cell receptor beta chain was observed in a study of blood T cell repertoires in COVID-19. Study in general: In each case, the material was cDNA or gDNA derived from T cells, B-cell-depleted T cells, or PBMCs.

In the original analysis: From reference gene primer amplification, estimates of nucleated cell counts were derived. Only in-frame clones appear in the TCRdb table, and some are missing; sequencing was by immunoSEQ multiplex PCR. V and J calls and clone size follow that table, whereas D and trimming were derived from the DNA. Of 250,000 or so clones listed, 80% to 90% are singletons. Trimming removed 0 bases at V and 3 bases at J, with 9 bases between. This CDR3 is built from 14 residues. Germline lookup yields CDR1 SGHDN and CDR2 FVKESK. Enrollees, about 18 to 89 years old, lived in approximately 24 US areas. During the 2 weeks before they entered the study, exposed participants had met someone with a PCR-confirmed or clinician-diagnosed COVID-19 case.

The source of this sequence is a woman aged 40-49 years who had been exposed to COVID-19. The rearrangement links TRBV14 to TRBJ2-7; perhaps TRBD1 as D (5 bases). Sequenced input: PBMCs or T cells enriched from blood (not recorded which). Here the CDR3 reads CASSQEADIYEQYF. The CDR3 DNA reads TGTGCCAGCAGCCAAGAGGCGGACATCTACGAGCAGTACTTC.